This TCR beta chain was sequenced during a study of graft-versus-host responses after intestinal transplantation. Study-wide points: Early after transplant, HvG declines were associated with peak levels of circulating GvH clones.

CDR1 is SGHRS and CDR2 is YFSETQ in the germline V gene. V trimming: 0 bases; J trimming: 5 bases; junction bases outside the gene matches: 9. The CDR3 is 17 residues long. A remark on this clone: Antigen specificity is unknown.

Sequenced by immunoSEQ multiplex PCR; TCRdb stores in-frame clones only, minus some. The sample gives around 25,000 clones, roughly 82% of which show up once; around 0.7% is in the top ten. The sequence was obtained from a human donor who received an intestinal transplant. Sequenced here: unstimulated CD4+ T cells sorted from spleen or lymph node cells, sampled before intestinal transplant. This rearrangement joins TRBV5-1 to TRBJ2-5; 11 bases align to TRBD2. The CDR3 DNA follows: TGCGCCAGCAGCTTGGTTCGACTAGCGGGATCTAAGGAGACCCAGTACTTC. Translating it yields CASSLVRLAGSKETQYF. The full variable domain, completed using reference TRBV5-1 and TRBJ2-5, is KAGVTQTPRYLIKTRGQQVTLSCSPISGHRSVSWYQQTPGQGLQFLFEYFSETQRNKGNFPGRFSGRQFSNSRSEMNVSTLELGDSALYLCASSLVRLAGSKETQYFGPGTRLLVL.